What follows is one TCR beta chain and its context. The entry originates in a study of blood T cell repertoires in COVID-19. Study background: The study drew acute and convalescent COVID-19 samples from the United States, Italy and Spain. Sources were T cells, B-cell-depleted T cells, or PBMCs; the material itself was cDNA or gDNA.

Recruited during active infection, patients (from Seattle) were subsequently followed longitudinally. V shed 2 bases, J shed 7 bases, and the junction held 4 bases outside the gene matches. This CDR3 is built from 14 residues. Per germline, CDR1 SNHLY and CDR2 FYNNEI. In the original analysis: Scientists estimated how many nucleated cells there were by amplifying reference gene primers. Repertoires were generated with immunoSEQ multiplex PCR, while TCRdb's copy carries only in-frame clones and drops some. That table is the source of V, J and clone size, and D and trimming were worked out from the DNA. The repertoire holds hundreds of thousands of clones, with roughly 86% as singletons.

The receptor was isolated from a woman aged 25 to 39 with COVID-19, enrolled during active disease. The sample consisted of peripheral blood. The chain links TRBV2 to TRBJ1-4, with TRBD1 matching over 7 bases. As DNA, the CDR3 is TGTGCCAGCAGTGAACAGGGGGAAGGTGAAAAACTGTTTTTT. This translates into CASSEQGEGEKLFF.